This entry is about one T cell receptor beta chain. This record comes from a study of blood T cell repertoires in COVID-19. Study summary: Sites across the United States, Italy and Spain contributed samples from acute and convalescent COVID-19. T cells, B-cell-depleted T cells, or PBMCs provided the cDNA or gDNA that served as material.

Per the study methods: Reference gene primers were amplified, and this amplification served to estimate nucleated cell counts. Assay used: immunoSEQ multiplex PCR; TCRdb lists only in-frame clones, some missing. From that table come the V and J calls and clone size; the DNA was used to work out D and trimming. The profile covers 200,000 to 250,000 clones, with just over 85% appearing a single time and around 1.5% taken by the ten largest. Per the germline V gene, CDR1 is MDHEN and CDR2 is SYDVKM. V was clipped by 7 bases and J by 2 bases, with 18 bases between them. The CDR3 sequence is 16 residues long.

The sample consisted of peripheral blood. This TCR derives from a man between 18 and 29 years old with active or convalescent COVID-19. The chain uses TRBV28 and TRBJ1-5; weak D call: TRBD1 (5 bases). The CDR3, as DNA: TGTGCCAGCAATCAATGGCAGGGCACGGGCAATCAGCCCCAGCATTTT. Translated, it gives CASNQWQGTGNQPQHF.